The clone carrying this T cell receptor (beta chain) was observed a handful of times. Antigen: not known. Repertoires were sampled repeatedly during chemoradiotherapy. Generated by immunoSEQ multiplex PCR, the TCRdb table keeps only in-frame clones and is missing some. The table records roughly 17,000 clones, approximately 90% of them present only once. These data are taken from a study of chemoradiotherapy in HPV16-positive cancers. Overall study: Functional T-cell assays on a couple of HPV16-positive patients' cells defined candidate HPV-specific clones and common TCR motifs. Study conclusions and caveats: Candidate HPV-specific clones and E7-related TCR motifs grew in tumor during treatment.

The germline V gene encodes CDR1 GTSNPN and CDR2 SVGIG (reference sequence). The V end lost 3 bases, the J end lost 6 bases, and 15 bases lay between the germline ends. The CDR3 sequence is 14 residues long. This clonotype was sampled from a human donor with HPV-associated anogenital cancer. The rearrangement uses TRBV30 and TRBJ1-5, with D possibly TRBD1 on 5 matching bases. The source material was blood, sampled from a patient who underwent chemoradiotherapy. The CDR3 spells CAWSPWGSGQPQHF. CDR3 bases: TGTGCCTGGAGCCCGTGGGGGTCTGGTCAGCCCCAGCATTTT. The variable domain in full, with the rest retrieved from reference TRBV30 and TRBJ1-5, is SQTIHQWPATLVQPVGSPLSLECTVEGTSNPNLYWYRQAAGRGLQLLFYSVGIGQISSEVPQNLSASRPQDRQFILSSKKLLLSDSGFYLCAWSPWGSGQPQHFGDGTRLSIL.